The 18 T cell receptor beta chains in this list originate from one sample, sequenced in a study of monozygotic twins with inflammatory bowel disease. Reprocessing the 5' RACE reads, TCRdb reports a single entry for every CDR3 protein and omits DNA. With approximately 200,000 distinct CDR3 sequences in the sample, the ten largest clones hold approximately 1.6%. Sequencing was performed on blood. These receptors were obtained from a human donor with ulcerative colitis or Crohn's disease, or a healthy co-twin of an affected twin (not recorded which).

This chain uses TRBV29-1 with TRBJ1-2; with no DNA, the TCRdb D assignment of TRBD1 cannot be verified. The CDR3 length is 14 residues. Germline V lookup: CDR1 SQVTM, CDR2 ANQGSEA. The CDR3 sequence is CSVERGRSGYGYTF.

The gene calls are TRBV7-2 and TRBJ2-1; the TRBD2 assignment by TCRdb is unverifiable without DNA. Germline V gene lookup returns CDR1 SGHTA and CDR2 FQGNSA. This CDR3 has 14 residues. The CDR3 sequence: CASTSGTRWNEQFF.

The chain joins TRBV5-4 to TRBJ2-1; TCRdb calls TRBD1, which cannot be checked without DNA. Per the germline V gene, CDR1 is SGHNT and CDR2 is YYREEE (reference sequence). The CDR3 consists of 16 residues. The CDR3 loop reads CASSLEGYQGRGEQFF.

The chain has TRBV21-1 and TRBJ1-2; lacking DNA, the TRBD1 call made by TCRdb goes unchecked. TRBV21-1 represents a pseudogene. The length of the CDR3 is 15 residues. The CDR3 region is CASCPNQGSIYGYTF.

The chain carries TRBV4-1 and TRBJ2-7; without DNA, the TCRdb call of TRBD1 cannot be checked. The CDR3 sequence is 14 residues long. In germline, CDR1 is MGHRA, CDR2 YSYEKL. The CDR3 region is CASSQDNGGEEQYF.

The chain employs TRBV12-3 or TRBV12-4 and TRBJ1-5. The CDR3 runs to 13 residues. CDR3 sequence reads: CASTHGSHQPQHF.

The chain has TRBV27 and TRBJ2-1; the TCRdb call, TRBD2, lacks DNA for checking. This CDR3 is built from 15 residues. Per the germline V gene, CDR1 is MNHEY and CDR2 is SMNVEV (reference sequence). CDR3: CASSTLAGGLNEQFF.

V and J are TRBV9 and TRBJ2-3; TCRdb picks TRBD1, but there is no DNA to check that call. The CDR3 has 14 amino acids. The germline V gene has CDR1 SGDLS and CDR2 YYNGEE. CDR3 sequence: CASSVPPLTDTQYF.

Here the CDR3 reads CASSYNSGGLAQYF. V gene TRBV6-5 combines with J gene TRBJ2-3; TCRdb gives TRBD2 as the D gene, but with no DNA this cannot be confirmed. This CDR3 has 14 amino acids. The V gene's germline CDR1 is MNHEY and CDR2 SVGAGI.

The gene calls are TRBV12-3 or TRBV12-4 and TRBJ1-1; TCRdb names TRBD1, which stays unverified in the absence of DNA. This CDR3 comprises 13 residues. CDR3 sequence: CASSLGEGQGAFF.

The chain employs TRBV14 and TRBJ2-5. The CDR3 runs 13 residues. Germline V CDR1 and CDR2: SGHDN, FVKESK. The CDR3 here is CASSQVRMETQYF. Drawing the rest from reference TRBV14 and TRBJ2-5, the complete variable domain is EAGVTQFPSHSVIEKGQTVTLRCDPISGHDNLYWYRRVMGKEIKFLLHFVKESKQDESGMPNNRFLAERTGGTYSTLKVQPAELEDSGVYFCASSQVRMETQYFGPGTRLLVL.

The chain carries TRBV7-9 and TRBJ2-2; TCRdb calls TRBD2, which cannot be checked without DNA. CDR3 length: 16 amino acids. CDR1 is SEHNR and CDR2 is FQNEAQ in the germline V gene (reference sequence). The CDR3 loop is CASSLHPGTSTGELFF.

This chain joins TRBV12-3 or TRBV12-4 and TRBJ1-2; the TCRdb D gene call, TRBD1, has no DNA to confirm it. CDR3 length: 13 amino acids. This CDR3 reads CASSLGGGDGYTF.

CDR3 region: CASSPQRGGKSDTQYF. The chain couples TRBV7-9 to TRBJ2-3; TCRdb's D call of TRBD2 is untestable without DNA. Germline CDR1 reads SEHNR; CDR2 reads FQNEAQ (reference sequence). The CDR3 sequence is 16 residues long.

V gene TRBV27 combines with J gene TRBJ1-1; absent DNA, TCRdb's TRBD1 call cannot be checked. The CDR3 extends over 15 amino acids. CDR1 is MNHEY, CDR2 SMNVEV, per germline (reference sequence). The CDR3 loop reads CASSTTGLGRTEAFF.

The chain's CDR3 is CASSQGDGNTIYF. The chain links TRBV3-1 to TRBJ1-3. The germline gives CDR1 LGHDT, CDR2 YNNKEL (reference sequence). There are 13 residues in the CDR3.

This chain uses TRBV7-2 with TRBJ1-1; TCRdb's D call of TRBD1 is untestable without DNA. The germline gives CDR1 SGHTA, CDR2 FQGNSA. This CDR3 is 13 amino acids long. This chain's CDR3 is CASSYDSYTEAFF.

The rearrangement links TRBV29-1 to TRBJ2-2; TCRdb's D call, TRBD1, is unchecked because there is no DNA. The germline V gene encodes CDR1 SQVTM and CDR2 ANQGSEA. This CDR3 has 17 residues. Here the CDR3 reads CSVEIGGARANTGELFF.